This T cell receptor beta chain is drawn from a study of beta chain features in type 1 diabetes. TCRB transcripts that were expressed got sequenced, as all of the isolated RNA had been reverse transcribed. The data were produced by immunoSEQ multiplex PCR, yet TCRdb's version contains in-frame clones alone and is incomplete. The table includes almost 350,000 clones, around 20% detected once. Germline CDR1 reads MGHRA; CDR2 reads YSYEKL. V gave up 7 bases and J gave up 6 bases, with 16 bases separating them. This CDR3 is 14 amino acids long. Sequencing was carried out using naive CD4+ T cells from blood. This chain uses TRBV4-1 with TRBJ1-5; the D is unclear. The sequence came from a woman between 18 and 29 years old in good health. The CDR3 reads CASTQIIYSQPQHF. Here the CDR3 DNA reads TGCGCCAGCACCCAGATAATATACAGTCAGCCCCAGCATTTT.